This TCR beta chain was documented in a study of blood T cell repertoires in COVID-19. The repertoire was sequenced with immunoSEQ multiplex PCR; TCRdb's copy has only in-frame clones and lacks some. The sample consists of roughly 200,000 clones, under 80% of them appearing once. This CDR3 has 14 residues. CDR1 is SQVTM, CDR2 ANQGSEA, per germline. With 4 bases removed from V and 1 base from J, the gap between germline ends came to 12 bases. The clonotype originates from a man over 45 who had recovered from COVID-19. The specimen sequenced was peripheral blood. The chain employs TRBV29-1 and TRBJ2-3; TRBD2 is a possible D gene (6 bases). The chain's CDR3 is CSVGVGSGTDTQYF. The CDR3 DNA sequence: TGCAGCGTTGGGGTCGGGAGCGGCACAGATACGCAGTATTTT.